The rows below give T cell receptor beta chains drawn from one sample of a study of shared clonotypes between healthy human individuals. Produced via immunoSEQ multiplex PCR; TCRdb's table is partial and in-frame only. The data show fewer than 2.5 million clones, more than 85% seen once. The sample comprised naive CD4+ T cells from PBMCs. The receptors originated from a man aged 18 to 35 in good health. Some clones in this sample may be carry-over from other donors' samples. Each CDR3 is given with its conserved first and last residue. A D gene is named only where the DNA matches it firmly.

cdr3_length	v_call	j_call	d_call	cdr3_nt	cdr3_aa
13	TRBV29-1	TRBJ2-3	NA	TGCAGCGTTGACGGGAGACTCACAGATACGCAGTATTTT	CSVDGRLTDTQYF
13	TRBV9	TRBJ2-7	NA	TGTGCCAGCGGACGGACTGCCACGCACGAGCAGTACTTC	CASGRTATHEQYF
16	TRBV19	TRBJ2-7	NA	TGTGCCAGTAGCTCGATAGGGGGAGGAGAGTCGGGCGAGCAGTACTTC	CASSSIGGGESGEQYF
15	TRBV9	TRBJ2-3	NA	TGTGCCAGCAGCGTCCAAGCGGTGGGGGCAGATACGCAGTATTTT	CASSVQAVGADTQYF
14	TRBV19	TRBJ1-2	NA	TGTGCCAGTAGTATCGGGACGACAAACTATGGCTACACCTTC	CASSIGTTNYGYTF
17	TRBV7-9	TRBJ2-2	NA	TGTGCCAGCAGCTTAGAAGTGACACCGGTACCCACCGGGGAGCTGTTTTTT	CASSLEVTPVPTGELFF
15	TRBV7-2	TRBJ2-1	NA	TGTGCCAGCAACTTTCAAGCGTCCAACTACAATGAGCAGTTCTTC	CASNFQASNYNEQFF
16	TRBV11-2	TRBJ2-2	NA	TGTGCCAGCAGCTTAGGTCCCCCCGCGGGGACCGGGGAGCTGTTTTTT	CASSLGPPAGTGELFF
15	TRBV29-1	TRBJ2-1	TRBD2	TGCAGCACCGTCCGGGGACTAGCGGCATACAATGAGCAGTTCTTC	CSTVRGLAAYNEQFF
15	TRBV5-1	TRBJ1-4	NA	TGCGCCAGCAACCTGGGAGGGGACGGCCGCGAAAAACTGTTTTTT	CASNLGGDGREKLFF
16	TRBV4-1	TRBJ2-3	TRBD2	TGCGCCAGCAGCCAGCAACTAGCGGGAGTATCAGATACGCAGTATTTT	CASSQQLAGVSDTQYF
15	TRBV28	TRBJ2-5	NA	TGTGCCAGCAGTTTACTAGGGGCTGGCTTGGAGACCCAGTACTTC	CASSLLGAGLETQYF
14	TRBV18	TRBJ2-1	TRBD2	TGTGCCAGCTCACCTGGGACTAGCGGCAATGAGCAGTTCTTC	CASSPGTSGNEQFF
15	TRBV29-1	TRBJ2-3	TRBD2	TGCAGCGTTGCGGGCCAGCGGGAGGGCACAGATACGCAGTATTTT	CSVAGQREGTDTQYF